Here is one T cell receptor beta chain with its context. Its specificity is unknown. The sample comes from a study of untreated major depressive disorder. General study results and limits: Generalizability is limited by the comparatively small study sample.

Roughly 32 ml of peripheral blood was collected per donor. The repertoire was sequenced with immunoSEQ multiplex PCR; TCRdb's copy has only in-frame clones and lacks some. Of under 30,000 clones listed, about 91% are singletons. The receptor's source is a woman aged 25-40 years with major depressive disorder. Sequencing used CD4+ T cells from PBMCs.

In DNA, the CDR3 is TGTGCTAGTGGTTTGGCGGAAAAGACTAGCGCGGCAGATACGCAGTATTTT. It is translated as CASGLAEKTSAADTQYF. The rearrangement links TRBV12-5 to TRBJ2-3; 8 bases match TRBD2. V lost 1 base and J lost 4; bases outside the gene matches: 10. There are 17 residues in the CDR3. Germline values: CDR1 LGHNT, CDR2 FRNRAP.